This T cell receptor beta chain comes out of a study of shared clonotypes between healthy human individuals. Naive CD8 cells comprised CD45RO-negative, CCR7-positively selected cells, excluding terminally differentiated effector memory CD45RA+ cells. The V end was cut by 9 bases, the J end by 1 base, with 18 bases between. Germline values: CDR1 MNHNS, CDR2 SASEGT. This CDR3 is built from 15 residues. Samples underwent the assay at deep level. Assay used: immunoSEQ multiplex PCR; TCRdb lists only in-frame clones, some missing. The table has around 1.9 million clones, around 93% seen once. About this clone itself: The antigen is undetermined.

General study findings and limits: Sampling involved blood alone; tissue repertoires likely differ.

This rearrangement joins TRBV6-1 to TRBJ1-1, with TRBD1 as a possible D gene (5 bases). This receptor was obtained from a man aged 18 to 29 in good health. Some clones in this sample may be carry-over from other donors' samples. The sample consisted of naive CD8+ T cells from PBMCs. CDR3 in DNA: TGTGCCAGTAAGACTCGTATACAGGAGAACACTGAAGCTTTCTTT. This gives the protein CASKTRIQENTEAFF.